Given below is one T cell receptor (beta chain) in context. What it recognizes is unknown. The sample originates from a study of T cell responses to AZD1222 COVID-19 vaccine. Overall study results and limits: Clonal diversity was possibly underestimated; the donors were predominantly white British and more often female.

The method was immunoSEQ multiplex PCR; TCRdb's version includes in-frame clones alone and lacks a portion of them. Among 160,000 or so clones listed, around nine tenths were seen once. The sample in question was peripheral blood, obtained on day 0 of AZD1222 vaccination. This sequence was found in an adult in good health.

CDR3: CASSQTIGTGRTGGQLTNEKLFF. The DNA for the CDR3 is TGTGCCAGCAGCCAGACCATCGGGACAGGAAGAACGGGGGGACAACTGACTAATGAAAAACTGTTTTTT. J is TRBJ1-4 and V is TRBV4-2; 8 bases fit TRBD1. The V gene end was trimmed by 3 bases and the J gene end by 2 bases; junction bases not matched to a gene: 26. Germline V gene sequence: CDR1 LGHNA, CDR2 YNFKEQ. This CDR3 is built from 23 residues.